Following are 22 T cell receptor beta chains from one sample sequenced in a study of cytomegalovirus exposure and HLA in healthy donors (dated by TCRdb to the late 2010s). Receptor amplification or capture employed the immunoSEQ multiplex PCR assay. This is the immuneACCESS table as TCRdb keeps it, with only in-frame sequences that have V and J called. A part of the clones is gone; compared with another copy, unresolved V genes explain less than half, and the rest is unexplained. This sample lists 190,000 or so clones; about 80% were detected once. 2.5% to 3% of the sample is in the top ten clones. Material: PBMCs. Receptors originate from a woman aged 18-30 years in good health and CMV-seropositive.

This chain joins TRBV7-9 and TRBJ2-5; 9 bases are shared with TRBD1. With 5 bases clipped from V and 0 bases from J, the junction kept 4 bases outside the gene matches. Germline V gene sequence: CDR1 SEHNR, CDR2 FQNEAQ (reference sequence). The CDR3 totals 15 residues. The CDR3 region is CASSDGDRDQETQYF. CDR3 in DNA: TGTGCCAGCAGCGACGGGGACAGGGACCAAGAGACCCAGTACTTC.

The genes are TRBV18 and TRBJ2-4; TRBD2 aligns across 7 bases. The CDR3 spans 15 residues. V gave up 3 bases and J gave up 1 base; unmatched junction bases: 3. The germline V gene encodes CDR1 KGHSH and CDR2 LQKENI. The CDR3 sequence: CASSPGEGAKNIQYF. DNA for the CDR3: TGTGCCAGCTCACCCGGGGAGGGGGCCAAAAACATTCAGTACTTC. Supplemented by reference TRBV18 and TRBJ2-4, the full variable domain reads NAGVMQNPRHLVRRRGQEARLRCSPMKGHSHVYWYRQLPEEGLKFMVYLQKENIIDESGMPKERFSAEFPKEGPSILRIQQVVRGDSAAYFCASSPGEGAKNIQYFGAGTRLSVL.

This sequence joins TRBV29-1 and TRBJ2-5, with D possibly being TRBD1 (5 bases). The germline V and J ends were trimmed by 0 bases and 2 bases, with 19 bases remaining between them. Per the germline V gene, CDR1 is SQVTM and CDR2 is ANQGSEA. This CDR3 contains 17 residues. This CDR3 reads CSVEDPDRNRWQETQYF. CDR3 nucleotide sequence: TGCAGCGTTGAAGACCCCGACAGAAACCGGTGGCAAGAGACCCAGTACTTC.

The chain links TRBV23-1 to TRBJ2-1; D is perhaps TRBD2 (6 bases). TRBV23-1 is placed among ORFs of uncertain function. This CDR3 has 17 residues. Trimming took 0 bases from V and 6 from J, leaving 18 bases between them. The CDR3 loop reads CASSQSRCGERANEQFF. DNA for the CDR3: TGCGCCAGCAGTCAATCGAGGTGCGGGGAACGGGCCAATGAGCAGTTCTTC.

The chain is built from TRBV2 and TRBJ2-7; 7 positions match TRBD2. From germline, CDR1 is SNHLY and CDR2 FYNNEI. The V and J ends lost 4 bases and 2 bases, in that order; junction bases with no gene match: 20. The CDR3 length is 19 residues. Here the CDR3 DNA reads TGTGCCAGCAGTGGTTGGCAGGCGAGCGCCCAAGGGAGGGCCTACGAGCAGTACTTC. This sequence encodes CASSGWQASAQGRAYEQYF. Using reference TRBV2 and TRBJ2-7 for the parts outside the CDR3, the full variable domain is EPEVTQTPSHQVTQMGQEVILRCVPISNHLYFYWYRQILGQKVEFLVSFYNNEISEKSEIFDDQFSVERPDGSNFTLKIRSTKLEDSAMYFCASSGWQASAQGRAYEQYFGPGTRLTVT.

The chain links TRBV9 to TRBJ2-1, with a tentative D call TRBD2 (6 bases). Trimming took 0 bases from V and 10 from J, leaving 23 bases between them. Germline V gene sequence: CDR1 SGDLS, CDR2 YYNGEE. This CDR3 is built from 17 residues. CDR3 DNA: TGTGCCAGCAGCGTAGGGGTTGCGGTAGCCGGAGGGGTGGAGCAGTTCTTC. Its protein product is CASSVGVAVAGGVEQFF.

V usage is TRBV2 and J usage is TRBJ1-2; D uncertain. CDR1 and CDR2 (germline): SNHLY, FYNNEI. CDR3 length equals 13 residues. V was trimmed by 4 bases and J by 1 base, leaving 7 bases between them. CDR3 coding DNA: TGTGCCAGCAGTGTGCGGGATAACTATGGCTACACCTTC. Protein product: CASSVRDNYGYTF.

The gene calls are TRBV5-6 and TRBJ1-2; D is ambiguous. Per germline, CDR1 SGHDT and CDR2 YYEEEE. Trimming removed 8 bases at V and 0 bases at J, with 11 bases between. The CDR3 has 13 amino acids. The CDR3 nucleotides are TGTGCCAGTACACAGCCTCCTAACTATGGCTACACCTTC. Amino acid sequence: CASTQPPNYGYTF.

V is TRBV27 and J is TRBJ1-1; no definite D call. CDR1 is MNHEY, CDR2 SMNVEV, per germline (reference sequence). The CDR3 runs to 13 residues. V was cut by 7 bases and J by 10 bases, with 19 bases left in between. This CDR3 is CASNPHSGGVAFF. CDR3 bases: TGTGCCAGCAACCCCCACAGCGGCGGGGTAGCTTTCTTT.

V is TRBV18 and J is TRBJ2-7; a weak D match, TRBD1 (6 bases). V was clipped by 2 bases and J by 2 bases, with 10 bases between them. The CDR3 consists of 14 residues. Germline V lookup: CDR1 KGHSH, CDR2 LQKENI. In nucleotides, the CDR3 is TGTGCCAGCTCACCAAATAGGGACACCTACGAGCAGTACTTC. This translates into CASSPNRDTYEQYF.

The rearrangement links TRBV12-5 to TRBJ2-3; no clear D gene. Germline V gene sequence: CDR1 LGHNT, CDR2 FRNRAP. The CDR3 is 12 amino acids. The V end was cut by 2 bases, the J end by 4 bases, with 4 bases between. DNA of the CDR3: TGTGCTAGTGGTTTGCGGGCAGATACGCAGTATTTT. Protein sequence: CASGLRADTQYF.

The chain uses TRBV7-8 and TRBJ2-5; unclear D gene. There are 14 residues in the CDR3. Per the germline V gene, CDR1 is SGHVS and CDR2 is FQNEAQ. V was pared by 5 bases and J by 7 bases, with 17 bases between. The CDR3 spells CASSQMEPPGTQYF. The CDR3 DNA is TGTGCCAGCAGCCAAATGGAACCACCGGGGACCCAGTACTTC.

V is TRBV19 and J is TRBJ2-3; 8 nucleotides line up with TRBD2. CDR3 length equals 16 residues. Germline V lookup: CDR1 LNHDA, CDR2 SQIVND (reference sequence). V shed 0 bases and J 2 bases; nucleotides not matched to a gene: 4. The CDR3 region has the DNA TGTGCCAGTAGTATAGATTTACTAGCGGCCACAGATACGCAGTATTTT. Encoded protein: CASSIDLLAATDTQYF.

This chain joins TRBV9 and TRBJ2-3; 9 bases agree with TRBD2. Trimming removed 2 bases from V and 1 base from J; junction bases left unmatched: 5. Germline lookup yields CDR1 SGDLS and CDR2 YYNGEE. The CDR3 is made up of 16 amino acids. Here the CDR3 reads CASSVRPSGGTDTQYF. CDR3 nucleotide sequence: TGTGCCAGCAGCGTCCGGCCTAGCGGGGGCACAGATACGCAGTATTTT.

The V and J genes are TRBV20-1 and TRBJ1-1, with 8 bases aligning to TRBD1. CDR3 length: 11 residues. With 7 bases clipped from V and 6 bases from J, the junction kept 4 bases outside the gene matches. Germline V gene data show CDR1 as DFQATT and CDR2 as SNEGSKA (reference sequence). CDR3: CSVRQGSEAFF. The CDR3 region has the DNA TGCAGTGTCCGACAGGGGTCTGAAGCTTTCTTT.

The chain uses TRBV19 and TRBJ2-3; no clear D gene. CDR1 and CDR2 (germline): LNHDA, SQIVND (reference sequence). Trimming cost V 4 bases and J 4 bases, with 6 bases left between them. The CDR3 totals 12 residues. CDR3 DNA sequence: TGTGCCAGTAGTAGAACACCAGATACGCAGTATTTT. It yields the protein CASSRTPDTQYF.

The chain employs TRBV6-1 and TRBJ2-2; D call uncertain. V lost 5 bases and J lost 4, with 5 bases in between. CDR1 and CDR2 (germline): MNHNS, SASEGT. The CDR3 consists of 12 residues. CDR3 sequence: CASSLPTGELFF. CDR3 nucleotides: TGTGCCAGCAGTCTCCCCACCGGGGAGCTGTTTTTT.

The gene calls are TRBV6-6 and TRBJ1-4; D is perhaps TRBD1 (5 bases). V lost 6 bases and J 15 bases, leaving 17 bases between the germline ends. The CDR3 length is 12 residues. Germline V gives CDR1 MNHNY, CDR2 SVGAGI (reference sequence). DNA for the CDR3: TGTGCCAGCAGATGGGAATTGTGGGGGGTGTTTTTT. It encodes CASRWELWGVFF.

In its sample, this clone was seen once. The gene calls are TRBV6-1 and TRBJ2-3, with a tentative D call TRBD1 (5 bases). CDR3 length: 14 amino acids. Trimming shortened V by 6 bases and J by 4 bases, and 14 bases separated the two germline ends. Germline V gives CDR1 MNHNS, CDR2 SASEGT. CDR3 bases: TGTGCCAGCAGAGGCAGGGCTGTAGCAGATACGCAGTATTTT. It specifies CASRGRAVADTQYF.

The V gene is TRBV5-6, the J gene TRBJ2-5; D may be TRBD2 (5 bases). The CDR3 loop spans 11 amino acids. CDR1 SGHDT and CDR2 YYEEEE come from the germline V gene. The V gene lost 4 bases and the J gene lost 5 bases, with 6 bases spanning the gap. Here the CDR3 DNA reads TGTGCCAGCAGCGGGGAGGAGACCCAGTACTTC. Protein: CASSGEETQYF.

Here the CDR3 reads CASSVEGAGAGELFF. The CDR3 nucleotides are TGTGCCAGCAGCGTAGAGGGGGCGGGTGCCGGGGAGCTGTTTTTT. The V call is TRBV9, the J call TRBJ2-2; 7 bases line up with TRBD1. This CDR3 region has 15 residues. V was pared by 0 bases and J by 6 bases, with 5 bases of the junction left unmatched. Germline-derived CDR1 and CDR2 are SGDLS and YYNGEE. The variable domain in full, completed from reference TRBV9 and TRBJ2-2, reads DSGVTQTPKHLITATGQRVTLRCSPRSGDLSVYWYQQSLDQGLQFLIQYYNGEERAKGNILERFSAQQFPDLHSELNLSSLELGDSALYFCASSVEGAGAGELFFGEGSRLTVL.

This chain uses TRBV19 with TRBJ1-1, with D perhaps matching TRBD1 (5 bases). The CDR3 loop spans 11 amino acids. V lost 6 bases, J lost 4 bases, and 6 bases lay in between. Germline CDR1 reads LNHDA; CDR2 reads SQIVND (reference sequence). The CDR3 coding sequence is TGTGCCAGTAGCAGGGCCACTGAAGCTTTCTTT. It codes for CASSRATEAFF.